This TCR beta chain was identified in a study of cytomegalovirus exposure and HLA in healthy donors. Study conclusions and caveats: Diagnosis of cytomegalovirus status made by the classifier reportedly showed high specificity and sensitivity. Clonal expansion, a later analysis showed, was greater in HLA-associated TCR beta chains than in equally common others.

The study ran its PCR with 60 Vbeta and 13 Jbeta primers. Using immunoSEQ multiplex PCR, the repertoire was profiled, and TCRdb retains in-frame clones only, with some absent. The sample shows approximately 100,000 clones, 65% of them seen only once. Turning to this clone: Antigen: not known.

V lost 3 bases and J lost 3, with 11 bases in between. This CDR3 spans 14 amino acids. Germline assignment: CDR1 LNHDA and CDR2 SQIVND (reference sequence). This rearrangement joins TRBV19 to TRBJ1-1; D perhaps matches TRBD1 (6 bases). This clonotype was sampled from a man in his thirties or forties in good health and CMV-seropositive. The sample consisted of PBMCs. The CDR3 spells CASSIGQSDTEAFF. CDR3 bases: TGTGCCAGTAGTATCGGACAGAGCGACACTGAAGCTTTCTTT.